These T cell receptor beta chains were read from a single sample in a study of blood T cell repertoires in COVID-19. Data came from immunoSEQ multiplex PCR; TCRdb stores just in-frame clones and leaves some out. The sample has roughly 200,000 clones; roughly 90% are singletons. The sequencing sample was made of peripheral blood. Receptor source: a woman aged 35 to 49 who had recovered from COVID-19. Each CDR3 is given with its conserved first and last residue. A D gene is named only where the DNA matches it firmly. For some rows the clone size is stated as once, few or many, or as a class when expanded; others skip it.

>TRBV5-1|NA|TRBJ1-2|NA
CASSLETTASAHGYTF
TGCGCCAGCAGCTTAGAAACGACAGCTTCAGCACATGGCTACACCTTC
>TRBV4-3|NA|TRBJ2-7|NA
CASSQAASEVSEQYF
TGCGCCAGCAGCCAAGCGGCGAGTGAGGTGAGCGAGCAGTACTTC
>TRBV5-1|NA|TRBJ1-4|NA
CASSLAGGDGEKLFF
TGCGCCAGCAGCTTGGCCGGAGGGGACGGGGAAAAACTGTTTTTT
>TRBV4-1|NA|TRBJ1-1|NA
CASSPGMNTEAFF
TGCGCCAGCAGCCCAGGCATGAACACTGAAGCTTTCTTT
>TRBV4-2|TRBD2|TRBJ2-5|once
CASSQPQAGEVETQYF
TGTGCCAGCAGCCAACCGCAAGCGGGAGAGGTGGAGACCCAGTACTTC
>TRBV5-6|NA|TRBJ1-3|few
CASSRGTLPGNTIYF
TGTGCCAGCAGCCGGGGGACCCTTCCTGGAAACACCATATATTTT
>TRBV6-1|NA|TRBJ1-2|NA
CASSESGQAPSYGYTF
TGTGCCAGCAGTGAGTCAGGCCAGGCTCCAAGCTATGGCTACACCTTC
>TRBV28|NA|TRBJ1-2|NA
CASSPTGFYGYTF
TGTGCCAGCAGTCCCACAGGGTTCTATGGCTACACCTTC
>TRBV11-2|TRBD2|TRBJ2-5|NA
CASSLGPLAGEQETQYF
TGTGCCAGCAGCTTAGGCCCACTAGCGGGGGAACAAGAGACCCAGTACTTC
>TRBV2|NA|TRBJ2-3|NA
CASTMQGQGTDTQYF
TGTGCCAGCACCATGCAAGGGCAGGGGACAGATACGCAGTATTTT
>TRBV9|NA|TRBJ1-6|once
CASSVSPGGLLWNSPLHF
TGTGCCAGCAGCGTTAGCCCCGGTGGACTCCTATGGAATTCACCCCTCCACTTT
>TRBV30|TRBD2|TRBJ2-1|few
CAWSVGSSGYKGEQFF
TGTGCCTGGAGTGTTGGGTCTAGCGGGTATAAGGGTGAGCAGTTCTTC
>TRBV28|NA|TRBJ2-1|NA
CASSPQGGPEQFF
TGTGCCAGCAGTCCCCAGGGGGGCCCTGAGCAGTTCTTC
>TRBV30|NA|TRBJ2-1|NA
CAWGPNNRDEQFF
TGTGCCTGGGGACCAAATAATCGGGATGAGCAGTTCTTC
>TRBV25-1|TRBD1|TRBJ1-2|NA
CASSPVPGQEGTNYGYTF
TGTGCCAGCAGTCCTGTCCCGGGACAGGAGGGGACTAACTATGGCTACACCTTC
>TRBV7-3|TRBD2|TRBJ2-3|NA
CASSLAGGSTDTQYF
TGTGCCAGCAGCTTGGCGGGGGGAAGCACAGATACGCAGTATTTT
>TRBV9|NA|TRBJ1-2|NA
CASSVGETGSYGYTF
TGTGCCAGCAGCGTCGGGGAAACGGGGAGTTATGGCTACACCTTC
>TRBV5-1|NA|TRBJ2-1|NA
CASSRTRNNEQFF
TGCGCCAGCAGCCGAACTAGAAACAATGAGCAGTTCTTC
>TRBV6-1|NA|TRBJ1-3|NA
CASSEAAGRPGGNTIYF
TGTGCCAGCAGTGAAGCGGCAGGGAGGCCGGGTGGAAACACCATATATTTT
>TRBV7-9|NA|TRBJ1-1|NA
CASSLQGRNTEAFF
TGTGCCAGCAGCTTACAGGGAAGGAACACTGAAGCTTTCTTT
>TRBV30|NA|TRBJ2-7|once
CAWTSESYEQYF
TGTGCCTGGACCTCAGAATCCTACGAGCAGTACTTC
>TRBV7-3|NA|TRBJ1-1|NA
CASSLNRNTEAFF
TGTGCCAGCAGCTTAAACAGGAACACTGAAGCTTTCTTT
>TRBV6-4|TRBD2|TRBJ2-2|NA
CASSATEGGYGELFF
TGTGCCAGCAGTGCCACGGAGGGAGGGTACGGGGAGCTGTTTTTT
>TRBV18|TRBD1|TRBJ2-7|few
CASSPTRSGTGMGYEQYF
TGTGCCAGCTCACCAACAAGGTCCGGGACAGGGATGGGGTACGAGCAGTACTTC
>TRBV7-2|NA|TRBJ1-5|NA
CASSLSRHQPQHF
TGTGCCAGCAGCTTAAGCCGTCATCAGCCCCAGCATTTT
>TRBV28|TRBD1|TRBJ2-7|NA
CASEPQPGQGSYEQYF
TGTGCCAGCGAACCTCAACCGGGACAGGGTTCCTACGAGCAGTACTTC
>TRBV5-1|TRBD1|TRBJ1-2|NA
CASSLDPTGGGYTF
TGCGCCAGCAGCTTGGACCCGACAGGGGGGGGCTACACCTTC
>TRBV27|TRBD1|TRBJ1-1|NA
CASRPDRGVMNTEAFF
TGTGCCAGCAGACCCGACAGGGGGGTCATGAACACTGAAGCTTTCTTT
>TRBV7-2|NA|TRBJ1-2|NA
CASSGTDSVFYGYTF
TGTGCCAGCAGCGGTACGGACAGCGTATTCTATGGCTACACCTTC
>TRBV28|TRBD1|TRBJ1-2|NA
CASSSGTGFSWSYGYTF
TGTGCCAGCAGTTCCGGGACAGGGTTCAGCTGGAGCTATGGCTACACCTTC
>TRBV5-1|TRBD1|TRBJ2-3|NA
CASSPMQGDTDTQYF
TGCGCCAGCAGTCCAATGCAGGGGGACACAGATACGCAGTATTTT
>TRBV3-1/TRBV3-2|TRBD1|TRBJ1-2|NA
CASSELQGLGYTF
TGTGCCAGCAGCGAACTACAGGGGTTAGGCTACACCTTC
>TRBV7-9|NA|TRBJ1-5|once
CASSPQQGSGQPQHF
TGTGCCAGCAGCCCCCAACAGGGATCGGGTCAGCCCCAGCATTTT
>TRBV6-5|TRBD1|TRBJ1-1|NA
CASSYRQGRTEAFF
TGTGCCAGCAGTTACCGACAGGGACGGACTGAAGCTTTCTTT
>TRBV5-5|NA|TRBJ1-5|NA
CASSLAGNQPQHF
TGTGCCAGCAGCTTGGCGGGTAATCAGCCCCAGCATTTT
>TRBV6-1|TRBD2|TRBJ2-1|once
CASSDPGTSDSYNEQFF
TGTGCCAGCAGTGATCCCGGGACTAGCGATAGCTACAATGAGCAGTTCTTC
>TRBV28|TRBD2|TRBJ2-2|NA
CASSGGLAEAAGELFF
TGTGCCAGCAGTGGGGGACTAGCGGAGGCCGCCGGGGAGCTGTTTTTT
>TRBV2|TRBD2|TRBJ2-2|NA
CASSELGTSGTGELFF
TGTGCCAGCAGTGAACTCGGAACTAGCGGGACCGGGGAGCTGTTTTTT
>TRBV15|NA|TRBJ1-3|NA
CATSASNSGNTIYF
TGTGCCACCAGCGCGAGTAACTCTGGAAACACCATATATTTT
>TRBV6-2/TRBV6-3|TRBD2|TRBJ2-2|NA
CASSSGTSGRADTGELFF
TGTGCCAGCAGTTCGGGGACTAGCGGGAGGGCCGATACCGGGGAGCTGTTTTTT
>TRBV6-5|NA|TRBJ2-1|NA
CASSPDNNEQFF
TGTGCCAGCAGCCCCGACAACAATGAGCAGTTCTTC
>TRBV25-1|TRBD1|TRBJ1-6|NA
CASSERTGGSNSPLHF
TGTGCCAGCAGTGAAAGAACAGGGGGCAGCAATTCACCCCTCCACTTT